This T cell receptor beta chain was captured by sequencing in a study of T-cell memory formation after mild COVID-19. Study summary: Clustering of TCRs was largely donor specific.

Study-level points and caveats: Second-wave clones reaching peak frequency on day 37 lacked confirmed SARS-CoV-2 specificity.

5'RACE primed at constant segments yielded TCR alpha and TCR beta cDNA libraries bearing sample barcodes and UMIs. TCRdb re-called the 5' RACE reads with MiXCR, one entry per CDR3 protein. The sample shows over 400,000 distinct CDR3 sequences, more than 20% of them seen only once. The V end was cut by 4 bases, the J end by 6 bases, with 18 bases between. The CDR3 is 15 amino acids. Germline-derived CDR1 and CDR2 are LGHDT and YNNKEL (reference sequence). Worth noting for this clonotype: Its target is not known.

Sample: PBMCs or a T cell subset sorted from them (not recorded which). The V call is TRBV3-1, the J call TRBJ1-1, with a weak D call TRBD1 (5 bases). The source is an adult woman who had mild COVID-19 (a few samples of this study predate the infection). Cell type and time point are not known. Here the CDR3 DNA reads TGTGCCAGCAGCCCCCTTGAGGGGCGTGTGGCTGAAGCTTTCTTT. This encodes CASSPLEGRVAEAFF.